A single sample is the source of the 21 T cell receptor beta chains below, sequenced in a study of early T cells in non-severe SARS-CoV-2 infection. TCRdb reprocessed the 5' RACE reads via MiXCR and lists one record per CDR3 protein. The sample holds tens of thousands of distinct CDR3 sequences, around 8% seen once. The sequencing sample was made of whole blood. The receptors come from an adult who was a healthcare worker with PCR-confirmed SARS-CoV-2 infection or an uninfected control (not recorded which).

This clonotype was seen more than once but under ten times. V and J are TRBV24-1 and TRBJ2-5, with D perhaps matching TRBD2 (5 bases). The CDR3 sequence is 14 residues long. CDR1 is KGHDR and CDR2 is SFDVKD in the germline V gene. The V gene lost 12 bases and the J gene lost 3 bases, with 19 bases spanning the gap. The CDR3 nucleotides are TGTGCCGCCCGAAAGGAGGCGGATAAAGAGACCCAGTACTTC. Amino acid sequence: CAARKEADKETQYF.

CDR3 bases: TGCGCCAGCAGTGATAGTGGGACCCTCGGCTATGGCTACACCTTC. Translated, it gives CASSDSGTLGYGYTF. The chain employs TRBV10-2 and TRBJ1-2; a weak D match, TRBD1 (5 bases). This CDR3 comprises 15 residues. Germline V gene sequence: CDR1 WSHSY, CDR2 SAAADI. Trimming removed 3 bases from V and 4 bases from J, with 15 bases in between.

V and J are TRBV18 and TRBJ1-6, with D possibly being TRBD1 (6 bases). CDR3 size: 14 residues. Germline V lookup: CDR1 KGHSH, CDR2 LQKENI. The V end lost 4 bases, the J end lost 8 bases, and 12 bases lay between the germline ends. The CDR3 loop is CASSLRDKDSPLHF. CDR3 DNA: TGTGCCAGCTCACTGCGGGACAAGGATTCACCCCTCCACTTT.

This clonotype was counted only a few times. The rearrangement uses TRBV7-6 and TRBJ2-5; D is possibly TRBD1 (6 bases). The V and J ends lost 0 bases and 1 base respectively, with 9 bases between them. Germline CDR1 SGHVS, CDR2 FNYEAQ. The CDR3 sequence is 15 residues long. This chain's CDR3 is CASSLAQGPQETQYF. The CDR3 DNA is TGTGCCAGCAGCTTAGCCCAGGGGCCCCAAGAGACCCAGTACTTC.

This clonotype was detected many times. This CDR3 reads CASSLAHGGIYGYTF. The CDR3 nucleotides read TGTGCCAGCAGCTTAGCGCATGGAGGGATCTATGGCTACACCTTC. The chain uses TRBV7-8 and TRBJ1-2; no clear D gene. V shed 0 bases and J shed 4 bases, with 12 bases lying between them. The CDR3 spans 15 residues. Germline CDR1 and CDR2: SGHVS and FQNEAQ.

This clonotype was observed a few times. The CDR3 protein is CASSTKADTQYF. The CDR3 coding sequence is TGTGCCAGCAGCACCAAGGCAGATACGCAGTATTTT. The chain is built from TRBV7-9 and TRBJ2-3; D remains unclear. CDR1 is SEHNR and CDR2 is FQNEAQ in the germline V gene (reference sequence). V gave up 5 bases and J gave up 4 bases, with 7 bases separating them. The CDR3 spans 12 residues.

This clonotype was seen a few times. The V and J genes are TRBV4-2 and TRBJ1-3; TRBD1 aligns across 9 bases. The trim removed 4 bases at V and 2 bases at J, leaving 6 bases unmatched. In germline, CDR1 is LGHNA, CDR2 YNFKEQ. The CDR3 loop spans 16 amino acids. The CDR3, as DNA: TGTGCCAGCAGCCTCCCGGGACAGGGCCCTGGAAACACCATATATTTT. Translating it yields CASSLPGQGPGNTIYF.

This clonotype was counted a few times. The chain couples TRBV5-1 to TRBJ2-5; D unclear. The CDR3 contains 15 residues. V was shortened by 0 bases and J by 3 bases, with 12 bases between the two germline ends. Germline V gene lookup returns CDR1 SGHRS and CDR2 YFSETQ. Here the CDR3 DNA reads TGCGCCAGCAGCTTGGTGAAGACGCCAGAAGAGACCCAGTACTTC. It encodes CASSLVKTPEETQYF.

This clonotype was seen more than once but under ten times. The rearrangement links TRBV20-1 to TRBJ2-3; 7 nucleotides line up with TRBD2. The CDR3 runs to 15 residues. Germline lookup yields CDR1 DFQATT and CDR2 SNEGSKA (reference sequence). J gave up 3 bases and V 3 bases, and 9 bases lay outside the gene matches. This CDR3 reads CSASGIAGLTDTQYF. CDR3 sequence (DNA): TGCAGTGCTAGTGGGATAGCGGGCCTGACAGATACGCAGTATTTT.

There are many counts of this clonotype. The chain links TRBV10-3 to TRBJ2-2; no reliable D call. The length of the CDR3 is 14 residues. Trimming shortened V by 6 bases and J by 5 bases, and 13 bases separated the two germline ends. The germline V gene has CDR1 ENHRY and CDR2 SYGVKD. The CDR3 region is CAIRNSSVTGELFF. In DNA, the CDR3 is TGTGCCATCAGGAACTCCAGCGTGACCGGGGAGCTGTTTTTT.

This clonotype was picked up many times. This chain connects TRBV4-1 to TRBJ2-2, with D possibly matching TRBD2 (5 bases). Germline CDR1 MGHRA, CDR2 YSYEKL. CDR3 length equals 14 residues. The V gene lost 6 bases and the J gene lost 5 bases, with 13 bases spanning the gap. CDR3 sequence reads: CASRAAPITGELFF. The CDR3 nucleotides read TGCGCCAGCAGAGCGGCTCCCATAACCGGGGAGCTGTTTTTT.

This clonotype was counted ten times or more. The chain employs TRBV20-1 and TRBJ2-1; TRBD2 aligns across 9 bases. V lost 0 bases, J lost 15 bases, and 12 bases stayed unmatched. Germline CDR1 reads DFQATT; CDR2 reads SNEGSKA (reference sequence). The CDR3 covers 14 residues. CDR3 loop: CSARDSAGGVNRFF. DNA for the CDR3: TGCAGTGCTAGAGACTCAGCGGGAGGCGTTAACCGGTTCTTC.

V and J are TRBV6-1 and TRBJ2-1; TRBD1 matches 10 bases. This CDR3 has 15 amino acids. CDR1 is MNHNS, CDR2 SASEGT, per germline. The junction had 11 bases not matched to a gene; V was cut back by 5 bases and J by 10 bases. CDR3 nucleotides: TGTGCCAGCAGTTTCCGACGACAGGGGGCTGGGGAGCAGTTCTTC. Encoded protein: CASSFRRQGAGEQFF.

The rearrangement links TRBV20-1 to TRBJ2-7; D gene uncertain. CDR1 is DFQATT and CDR2 is SNEGSKA in the germline V gene (reference sequence). CDR3 length: 15 amino acids. V lost 6 bases and J 0 bases, leaving 18 bases between the germline ends. CDR3 in DNA: TGCAGTGCCTTTCCCCGGAGCGCTAGCTCCTACGAGCAGTACTTC. This gives the protein CSAFPRSASSYEQYF.

This clonotype was seen ten or more times. V is TRBV20-1 and J is TRBJ2-3; D is unresolved. CDR3 length equals 13 residues. V lost 1 base and J lost 0, with 5 bases in between. Germline CDR1 is DFQATT and CDR2 is SNEGSKA (reference sequence). This chain's CDR3 is CSARVTSTDTQYF. The DNA for the CDR3 is TGCAGTGCTAGAGTCACTAGCACAGATACGCAGTATTTT.

This chain joins TRBV20-1 and TRBJ2-3, with D uncertain. CDR1 and CDR2 from the germline V gene are DFQATT and SNEGSKA (reference sequence). CDR3 length equals 13 residues. V was pared by 3 bases and J by 0 bases, with 7 bases between. This chain's CDR3 is CSASWESTDTQYF. CDR3 coding DNA: TGCAGTGCTAGCTGGGAAAGCACAGATACGCAGTATTTT.

This clonotype occurred a few times. The chain joins TRBV5-6 to TRBJ2-1; 9 bases agree with TRBD2. This CDR3 contains 15 residues. The germline V gene has CDR1 SGHDT and CDR2 YYEEEE. V lost 4 bases and J lost 8; bases outside the gene matches: 10. In nucleotides, the CDR3 is TGTGCCAGCAGCCGGGGAGCGGGAGGAGGCTATGAGCAGTTCTTC. This translates into CASSRGAGGGYEQFF.

This clonotype was found a few times. This sequence joins TRBV11-2 and TRBJ2-1; D possibly corresponds to TRBD2 (5 bases). This CDR3 region has 15 residues. Germline assignment: CDR1 SGHAT and CDR2 FQNNGV. The V end was cut by 4 bases, the J end by 0 bases, with 10 bases between. The CDR3 coding sequence is TGTGCCAGCAGCTCGGACTGGAGCTCCTACAATGAGCAGTTCTTC. Translation gives CASSSDWSSYNEQFF.

This chain joins TRBV20-1 and TRBJ2-5; the D gene is possibly TRBD2 (6 bases). The CDR3 loop spans 16 amino acids. With 6 bases removed from V and 5 bases from J, the gap between germline ends came to 25 bases. CDR1 and CDR2 (germline): DFQATT, SNEGSKA (reference sequence). CDR3 DNA sequence: TGCAGTGCCCTCACGACGGTGGCGGGACGGGAGGAGACCCAGTACTTC. Translated: CSALTTVAGREETQYF.

CDR3 coding DNA: TGTGCCAGCTCGACAGGGGGAGTTTCACCCCTCCACTTT. Protein sequence: CASSTGGVSPLHF. The V and J genes are TRBV27 and TRBJ1-6, with 9 bases lining up with TRBD1. This CDR3 spans 13 amino acids. V was clipped by 8 bases and J by 9 bases; unmatched bases: 5. Per germline, CDR1 MNHEY and CDR2 SMNVEV (reference sequence).

The chain is built from TRBV7-2 and TRBJ2-7; D remains unclear. Deletions cut 2 bases from V and 3 bases from J, with 14 bases between. The CDR3 contains 15 residues. The germline V gene encodes CDR1 SGHTA and CDR2 FQGNSA. The CDR3 is CASSLSGSQLYEQYF. CDR3 coding DNA: TGTGCCAGCAGCTTATCTGGTTCGCAGCTCTACGAGCAGTACTTC.